The clone carrying this T cell receptor beta chain was seen many times. Its specificity is unknown. CDR1 and CDR2 (germline): SGHRS, YFSETQ. This CDR3 has 14 residues. V lost 4 bases to trimming and J lost 3 bases; unmatched junction nucleotides: 4. This sample was taken from a study of neurological immune-mediated disorders. Study findings and constraints: The level of TCR clonal expansion was highest in patients with HTLV-1-associated myelopathy and lowest in multiple sclerosis, where it fell below the level seen in healthy controls. Among expanded clones, no CDR3 amino acid sequences were shared across subjects, a pattern suggesting private repertoires in all groups.

One entry per CDR3 protein, called by TCRdb with MiXCR from the 5' RACE reads. The repertoire holds more than 25,000 distinct CDR3 sequences, roughly 3.7% seen once, with approximately 23% in the top ten. The chain uses TRBV5-1 and TRBJ2-3; TRBD2 matches at 8 bases. This sequence originates from a woman aged 35 to 49 in good health. Sample: CD4+ T cells from blood. Written as DNA, the CDR3 is TGCGCCAGCAGCAACGGGAGGGGAACAGATACGCAGTATTTT. Its protein is CASSNGRGTDTQYF. The whole variable domain, remainder taken from reference TRBV5-1 and TRBJ2-3, is KAGVTQTPRYLIKTRGQQVTLSCSPISGHRSVSWYQQTPGQGLQFLFEYFSETQRNKGNFPGRFSGRQFSNSRSEMNVSTLELGDSALYLCASSNGRGTDTQYFGPGTRLTVL.